Presented here are 18 T cell receptor beta chains from one specimen sequenced in a study of T cell responses to AZD1222 COVID-19 vaccine. The protocol was immunoSEQ multiplex PCR, while the TCRdb copy is restricted to in-frame clones and leaves out a portion. The repertoire has 80,000 to 100,000 clones, 86% of them found once; the top ten carry 5.5% to 7%. The sample consisted of peripheral blood, taken on day 0 of AZD1222 vaccination. All receptors come from an adult in good health.

The V and J genes are TRBV12-3 or TRBV12-4 and TRBJ2-3; unclear D gene. CDR3 length: 11 amino acids. V lost 5 bases and J lost 6, with 6 bases in between. DNA for the CDR3: TGTGCCAGCAGTGACGGGGATACGCAGTATTTT. Protein: CASSDGDTQYF.

This chain connects TRBV27 to TRBJ1-1; no firm D call. V lost 3 bases, J lost 0 bases, and 11 bases lay in between. Per the germline V gene, CDR1 is MNHEY and CDR2 is SMNVEV (reference sequence). The CDR3 spans 15 residues. The CDR3 spells CASSFNTDMNTEAFF. CDR3 bases: TGTGCCAGCAGTTTTAATACAGACATGAACACTGAAGCTTTCTTT.

The gene calls are TRBV6-5 and TRBJ2-1, with D maybe TRBD1 (6 bases). Trimming removed 8 bases at V and 8 bases at J, with 22 bases between. Germline V gene sequence: CDR1 MNHEY, CDR2 SVGAGI. The CDR3 sequence is 15 residues long. The CDR3 is CASFNRVLSVDEQFF. CDR3 bases: TGTGCCAGCTTCAACAGGGTACTGTCAGTGGATGAGCAGTTCTTC.

The rearrangement uses TRBV12-5 and TRBJ2-1; D may be TRBD1 (6 bases). V was cut by 0 bases and J by 2 bases, with 8 bases left in between. This CDR3 spans 15 amino acids. Germline loops: CDR1 LGHNT, CDR2 FRNRAP. Written as DNA, the CDR3 is TGTGCTAGTGGTTTGGTACAGGGACCCTACAATGAGCAGTTCTTC. Protein product: CASGLVQGPYNEQFF.

The chain recombines TRBV2 with TRBJ2-1; D uncertain. The CDR3 consists of 12 residues. Germline assignment: CDR1 SNHLY and CDR2 FYNNEI. The V and J ends lost 4 bases and 9 bases respectively, with 10 bases between them. The CDR3 DNA is TGTGCCAGCAGTGTGGAGCGAGGTGAGCAGTTCTTC. It encodes CASSVERGEQFF.

The chain couples TRBV11-3 to TRBJ2-7; TRBD1 matches 8 bases. The CDR3 totals 15 residues. The V gene's germline CDR1 is SGHNT and CDR2 YENEEA. Trimming at V came to 5 bases and at J to 5 bases, leaving 11 bases not matched to a gene. The CDR3 DNA reads TGTGCCAGCAGCCCTGGACAGGGTCAGGTCCACGAGCAGTACTTC. This translates into CASSPGQGQVHEQYF.

The chain links TRBV24-1 to TRBJ2-5; a possible D gene is TRBD1 (6 bases). The CDR3 is 11 residues long. Trimming took 10 bases from V and 5 from J, leaving 10 bases between them. CDR1 is KGHDR, CDR2 SFDVKD, per germline. This CDR3 reads CATEQGETQYF. CDR3 DNA: TGTGCCACTGAGCAGGGGGAGACCCAGTACTTC.

The chain is built from TRBV7-8 and TRBJ2-5; possible D gene TRBD1, 5 bases. The ends were cut back, 6 bases at V and 2 bases at J, with 13 bases in the middle. The germline gives CDR1 SGHVS, CDR2 FQNEAQ. This CDR3 region has 14 residues. As DNA, the CDR3 is TGTGCCAGCAGAATCGTAGGGGAACAAGAGACCCAGTACTTC. This sequence encodes CASRIVGEQETQYF.

The chain joins TRBV19 to TRBJ1-1; 9 bases line up with TRBD1. The trim removed 1 base at V and 6 bases at J, leaving 3 bases unmatched. CDR1 and CDR2 (germline): LNHDA, SQIVND (reference sequence). CDR3 length: 14 amino acids. The CDR3 spells CASSIGTGVPEAFF. CDR3 nucleotides: TGTGCCAGTAGTATAGGGACAGGGGTTCCTGAAGCTTTCTTT.

This rearrangement joins TRBV11-3 to TRBJ1-1; the match to TRBD1 covers 7 bases. Germline CDR1 SGHNT, CDR2 YENEEA. The CDR3 loop spans 13 amino acids. The J segment lost 4 bases and the V segment lost 2 bases, leaving 1 base of the junction unmatched. DNA of the CDR3: TGTGCCAGCAGCTTACCAGGGGGCACTGAAGCTTTCTTT. This encodes CASSLPGGTEAFF.

V gene TRBV2 combines with J gene TRBJ1-5, with TRBD1 matching over 9 bases. Germline CDR1 and CDR2: SNHLY and FYNNEI. J was trimmed by 3 bases and V by 6 bases; bases with no gene match: 6. This CDR3 comprises 15 residues. CDR3 amino acids: CASSPGTGNNQPQHF. The CDR3 DNA sequence: TGTGCCAGCAGCCCTGGGACAGGGAACAATCAGCCCCAGCATTTT.

The V call is TRBV11-2, the J call TRBJ2-3, with no clear D. Germline V gives CDR1 SGHAT, CDR2 FQNNGV. The CDR3 length is 12 residues. Trimming cost V 4 bases and J 1 base, with 3 bases left between them. CDR3 region: CASSYGTDTQYF. The CDR3, as DNA: TGTGCCAGCAGCTACGGCACAGATACGCAGTATTTT. The full variable domain, its missing parts supplied by reference TRBV11-2 and TRBJ2-3, is EAGVAQSPRYKIIEKRQSVAFWCNPISGHATLYWYQQILGQGPKLLIQFQNNGVVDDSQLPKDRFSAERLKGVDSTLKIQPAKLEDSAVYLCASSYGTDTQYFGPGTRLTVL.

V usage is TRBV24-1 and J usage is TRBJ2-3; 13 bases map to TRBD2. The J segment lost 0 bases and the V segment lost 2 bases, leaving 7 bases of the junction unmatched. CDR1 and CDR2 from the germline V gene are KGHDR and SFDVKD. The CDR3 sequence is 19 residues long. This chain's CDR3 is CATSDSRTSGSWSTDTQYF. The CDR3 bases are TGTGCCACCAGTGATTCTCGGACTAGCGGGAGCTGGAGCACAGATACGCAGTATTTT.

The rearrangement joins TRBV15 to TRBJ2-1; 8 nucleotides line up with TRBD2. The germline V gene encodes CDR1 LNHNV and CDR2 YYDKDF (reference sequence). With 7 bases clipped from V and 4 bases from J, the junction kept 3 bases outside the gene matches. The CDR3 length is 13 residues. CDR3 sequence: CATTGGGYNEQFF. CDR3 coding DNA: TGTGCCACCACCGGGGGGGGTTACAATGAGCAGTTCTTC.

The chain uses TRBV6-5 and TRBJ1-5, with D tentatively TRBD1 (5 bases). Per the germline V gene, CDR1 is MNHEY and CDR2 is SVGAGI. V was cut by 7 bases and J by 4 bases, with 11 bases left in between. The CDR3 has 13 amino acids. The CDR3 coding sequence is TGTGCCAGCACCCCGGGGCCAAATCAGCCCCAGCATTTT. Protein sequence: CASTPGPNQPQHF.

The chain combines TRBV11-2 with TRBJ2-2, with D tentatively TRBD1 (5 bases). Trimming removed 5 bases at V and 6 bases at J, with 13 bases between. Germline V CDR1 and CDR2: SGHAT, FQNNGV. This CDR3 region has 14 residues. The DNA for the CDR3 is TGTGCCAGCAGCATGACCAGGGTATCCGGGGAGCTGTTTTTT. Translated: CASSMTRVSGELFF.

The V and J genes are TRBV7-6 and TRBJ2-1; D tentatively fits TRBD1 or TRBD2 (6 bases each). The germline V and J ends were trimmed by 6 bases and 5 bases, with 32 bases remaining between them. The CDR3 covers 20 residues. Germline CDR1 SGHVS, CDR2 FNYEAQ. The CDR3 DNA reads as TGTGCCAGCAGAGCTTCTCCCTACAAGATGATAGGGGGGATGGACAATGAGCAGTTCTTC. Residues: CASRASPYKMIGGMDNEQFF.

The genes are TRBV4-3 and TRBJ2-4; maybe TRBD1 (5 bases). The CDR3 totals 15 residues. V was shortened by 0 bases and J by 8 bases, with 14 bases between the two germline ends. The V gene's germline CDR1 is LGHNA and CDR2 YSLEER. This CDR3 reads CASSQEWQGSYIQYF. Here the CDR3 DNA reads TGCGCCAGCAGCCAAGAGTGGCAGGGTTCATACATTCAGTACTTC.